This T cell receptor beta chain came from a study of response to subunit inactivated influenza vaccine. The CDR3 extends over 17 amino acids. The junction had 8 bases not matched to a gene; V was cut back by 3 bases and J by 1 base. Germline V gene data show CDR1 as SGHTA and CDR2 as FQGNSA. The study, taken as a whole, reports: The authors proposed limited new T cell recruitment per seasonal influenza vaccination.

TCRdb fed the RT-PCR reads into MiXCR, producing one record per CDR3 protein. The profile covers about 570,000 distinct CDR3 sequences, with over 9.5% appearing a single time and roughly 10% taken by the ten largest. This clonotype has a handful of counts. Its antigen is not identified. The chain is built from TRBV7-2 and TRBJ2-1; TRBD2 matches 8 bases. The sequence was obtained from a man in his fifties or sixties who received an inactivated influenza vaccine. This specimen consisted of PBMCs from blood, obtained on the day of vaccination. The CDR3 DNA sequence: TGTGCCAGCAGCTTTAGACCGGGGGGGCAGTCCTACAATGAGCAGTTCTTC. Translating it yields CASSFRPGGQSYNEQFF. The full variable domain, with the rest looked up from reference TRBV7-2 and TRBJ2-1, is GAGVSQSPSNKVTEKGKDVELRCDPISGHTALYWYRQSLGQGLEFLIYFQGNSAPDKSGLPSDRFSAERTGGSVSTLTIQRTQQEDSAVYLCASSFRPGGQSYNEQFFGPGTRLTVL.